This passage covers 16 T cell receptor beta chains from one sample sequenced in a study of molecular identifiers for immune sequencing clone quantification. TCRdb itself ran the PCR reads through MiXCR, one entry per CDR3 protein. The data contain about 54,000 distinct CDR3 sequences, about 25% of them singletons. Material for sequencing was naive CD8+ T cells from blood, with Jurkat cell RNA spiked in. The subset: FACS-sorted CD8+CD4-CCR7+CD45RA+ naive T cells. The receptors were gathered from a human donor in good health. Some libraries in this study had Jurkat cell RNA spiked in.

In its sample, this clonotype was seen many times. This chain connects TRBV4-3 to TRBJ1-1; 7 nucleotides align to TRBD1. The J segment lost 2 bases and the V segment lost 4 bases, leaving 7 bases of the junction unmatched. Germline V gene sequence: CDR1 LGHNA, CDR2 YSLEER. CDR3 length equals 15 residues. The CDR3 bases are TGCGCCAGCAGCCCGGACAGGCGTCTAAACACTGAAGCTTTCTTT. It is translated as CASSPDRRLNTEAFF.

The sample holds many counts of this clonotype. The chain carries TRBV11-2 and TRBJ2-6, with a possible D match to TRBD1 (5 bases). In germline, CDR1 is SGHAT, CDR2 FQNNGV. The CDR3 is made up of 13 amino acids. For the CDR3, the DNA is TGTGGACAGACTTTCTCTGGGGCCAACGTCCTGACTTTC. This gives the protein CGQTFSGANVLTF. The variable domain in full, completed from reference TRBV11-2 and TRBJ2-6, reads EAGVAQSPRYKIIEKRQSVAFWCNPISGHATLYWYQQILGQGPKLLIQFQNNGVVDDSQLPKDRFSAERLKGVDSTLKIQPAKLEDSAVYLCGQTFSGANVLTFGAGSRLTVL.

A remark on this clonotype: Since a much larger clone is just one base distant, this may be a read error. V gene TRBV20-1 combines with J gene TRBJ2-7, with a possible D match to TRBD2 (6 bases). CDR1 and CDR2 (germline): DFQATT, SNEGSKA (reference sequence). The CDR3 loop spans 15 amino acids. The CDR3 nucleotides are TGCAGTGCTAGAGTGGGCGGGGCGAAATCCTACAAGCAGTACTTC. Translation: CSARVGGAKSYKQYF.

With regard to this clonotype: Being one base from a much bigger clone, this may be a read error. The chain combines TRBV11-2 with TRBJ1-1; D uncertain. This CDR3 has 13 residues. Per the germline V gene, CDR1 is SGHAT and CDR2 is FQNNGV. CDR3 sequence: CASSSVLNTEASF. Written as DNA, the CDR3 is TGTGCCAGCAGCTCCGTCTTGAACACTGAAGCTTCCTTT.

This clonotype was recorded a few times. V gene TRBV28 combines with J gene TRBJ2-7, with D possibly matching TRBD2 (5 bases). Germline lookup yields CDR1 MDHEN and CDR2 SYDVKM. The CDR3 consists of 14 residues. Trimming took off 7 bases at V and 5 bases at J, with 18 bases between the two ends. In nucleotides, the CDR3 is TGTGCCAGCACCCTGGTCGGGGTGTGGAACGAGCAGTACTTC. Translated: CASTLVGVWNEQYF.

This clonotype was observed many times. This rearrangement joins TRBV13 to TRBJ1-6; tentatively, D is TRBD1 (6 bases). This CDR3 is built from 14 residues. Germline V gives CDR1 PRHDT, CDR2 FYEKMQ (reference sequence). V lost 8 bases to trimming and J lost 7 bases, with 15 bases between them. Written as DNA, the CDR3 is TGTGCCAGCGTCGCAGGGGTAGGAAATTCACCCCTCCACTTT. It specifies CASVAGVGNSPLHF.

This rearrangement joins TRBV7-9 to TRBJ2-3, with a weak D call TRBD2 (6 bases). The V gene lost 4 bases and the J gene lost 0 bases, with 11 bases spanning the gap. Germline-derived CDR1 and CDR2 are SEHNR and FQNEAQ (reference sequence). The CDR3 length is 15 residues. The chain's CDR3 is CASSSWRESTDTQYF. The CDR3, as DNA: TGTGCCAGCAGCTCGTGGAGGGAGAGCACAGATACGCAGTATTTT. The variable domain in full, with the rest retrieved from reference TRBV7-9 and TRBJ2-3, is DTGVSQNPRHKITKRGQNVTFRCDPISEHNRLYWYRQTLGQGPEFLTYFQNEAQLEKSRLLSDRFSAERPKGSFSTLEIQRTEQGDSAMYLCASSSWRESTDTQYFGPGTRLTVL.

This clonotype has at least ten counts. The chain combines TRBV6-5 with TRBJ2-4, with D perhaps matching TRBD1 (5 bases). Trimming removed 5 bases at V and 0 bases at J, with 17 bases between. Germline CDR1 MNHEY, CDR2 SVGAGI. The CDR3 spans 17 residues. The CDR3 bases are TGTGCCAGCAGTGCCAGACCCGACAGCCGAGCCAAAAACATTCAGTACTTC. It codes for CASSARPDSRAKNIQYF.

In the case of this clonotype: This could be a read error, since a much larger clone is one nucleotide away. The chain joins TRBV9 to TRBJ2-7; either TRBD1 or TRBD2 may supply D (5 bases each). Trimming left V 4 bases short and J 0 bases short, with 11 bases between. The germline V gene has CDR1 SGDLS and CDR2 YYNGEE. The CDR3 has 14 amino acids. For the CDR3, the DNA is TGTGCCAGCAGCATAGAAGGGACCTCCTACGAGCAGTACTTC. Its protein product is CASSIEGTSYEQYF.

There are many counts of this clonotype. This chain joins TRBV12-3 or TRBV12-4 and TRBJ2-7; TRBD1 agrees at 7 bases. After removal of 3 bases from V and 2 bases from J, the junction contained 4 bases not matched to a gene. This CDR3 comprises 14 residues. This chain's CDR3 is CASSFRQGAYEQYF. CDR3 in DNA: TGTGCCAGCAGTTTCCGACAGGGAGCCTACGAGCAGTACTTC.

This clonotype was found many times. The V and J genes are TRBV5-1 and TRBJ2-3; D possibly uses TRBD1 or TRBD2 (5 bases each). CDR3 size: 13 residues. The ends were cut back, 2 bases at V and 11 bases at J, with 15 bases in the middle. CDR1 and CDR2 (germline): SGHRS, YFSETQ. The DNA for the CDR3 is TGCGCCAGCAGCTTACCACCGGGACGCGAGCAGTATTTT. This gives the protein CASSLPPGREQYF.

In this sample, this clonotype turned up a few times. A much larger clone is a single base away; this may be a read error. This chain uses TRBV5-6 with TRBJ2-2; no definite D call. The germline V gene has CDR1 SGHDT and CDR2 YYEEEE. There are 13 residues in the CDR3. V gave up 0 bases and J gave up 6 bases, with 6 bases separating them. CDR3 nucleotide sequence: TGTGCCAGCAGCTTGGGGGCGGCCGGGGAGCTGTTTTTT. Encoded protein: CASSLGAAGELFF. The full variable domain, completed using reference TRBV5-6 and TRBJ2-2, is DAGVTQSPTHLIKTRGQQVTLRCSPKSGHDTVSWYQQALGQGPQFIFQYYEEEERQRGNFPDRFSGHQFPNYSSELNVNALLLGDSALYLCASSLGAAGELFFGEGSRLTVL.

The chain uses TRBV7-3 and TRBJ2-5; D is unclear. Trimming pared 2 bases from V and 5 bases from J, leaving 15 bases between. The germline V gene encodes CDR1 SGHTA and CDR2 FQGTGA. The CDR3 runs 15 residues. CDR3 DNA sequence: TGTGCCAGCAGCTTATCACCGCGAGTTGATGAGACCCAGTACTTC. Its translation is CASSLSPRVDETQYF.

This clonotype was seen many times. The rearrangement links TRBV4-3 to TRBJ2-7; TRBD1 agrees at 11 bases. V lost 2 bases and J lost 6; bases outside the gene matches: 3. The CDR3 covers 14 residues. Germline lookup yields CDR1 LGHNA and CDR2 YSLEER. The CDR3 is CASSQFGTGGEQYF. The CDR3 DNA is TGCGCCAGCAGCCAATTTGGGACAGGGGGCGAGCAGTACTTC.

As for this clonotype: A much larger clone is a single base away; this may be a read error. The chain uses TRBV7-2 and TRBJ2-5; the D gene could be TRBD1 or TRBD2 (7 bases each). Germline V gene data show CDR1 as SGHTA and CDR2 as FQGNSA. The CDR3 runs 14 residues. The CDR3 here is CASTQGGGQETPYF. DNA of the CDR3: TGTGCCAGCACCCAGGGGGGGGGGCAAGAGACCCCGTACTTC.

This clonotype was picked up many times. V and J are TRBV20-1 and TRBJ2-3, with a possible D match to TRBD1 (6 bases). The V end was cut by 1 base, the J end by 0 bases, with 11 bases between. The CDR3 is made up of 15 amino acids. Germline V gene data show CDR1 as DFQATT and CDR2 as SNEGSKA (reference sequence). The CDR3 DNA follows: TGCAGTGCTAGAGCAGGGGTTGGGAGCACAGATACGCAGTATTTT. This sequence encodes CSARAGVGSTDTQYF.